Below, 18 T cell receptor beta chains from the same sample are listed, as sequenced in a study of blood T cell repertoires in COVID-19. TCRdb's copy holds only in-frame clones and misses some; the assay was immunoSEQ multiplex PCR. This sample yields about 160,000 clones, of which approximately 80% are seen a single time; roughly 3.5% belongs to the top ten. Sequencing used PBMCs or T cells enriched from blood (not recorded which). These receptors were obtained from a woman in her fifties or sixties who had recovered from COVID-19.

This clone was seen only once. V is TRBV14 and J is TRBJ1-3, with 11 bases lining up with TRBD1. V was clipped by 6 bases and J by 7 bases; unmatched bases: 5. CDR3 size: 14 residues. Germline V gene sequence: CDR1 SGHDN, CDR2 FVKESK. Here the CDR3 DNA reads TGTGCCAGCAGTCCTGGGACAGGGGGGAACACCATATATTTT. It encodes CASSPGTGGNTIYF.

This clone was counted between two and nine times. The gene calls are TRBV7-7 and TRBJ2-5; 7 nucleotides agree with TRBD2. The CDR3 is 15 amino acids. V lost 3 bases and J lost 1; bases outside the gene matches: 5. The germline gives CDR1 SSHAT, CDR2 FNYEAQ (reference sequence). The chain's CDR3 is CASSFGGTPQETQYF. The CDR3 region has the DNA TGTGCCAGCAGCTTCGGGGGGACCCCCCAAGAGACCCAGTACTTC.

The J gene is TRBJ2-5, the V gene TRBV2; D might be TRBD2 (6 bases). The V and J ends lost 6 bases and 1 base respectively, with 12 bases between them. This CDR3 has 14 amino acids. Germline V gene sequence: CDR1 SNHLY, CDR2 FYNNEI. DNA for the CDR3: TGTGCCAGCAGGATTAGCGGTTCCCAAGAGACCCAGTACTTC. Translated: CASRISGSQETQYF.

This sequence joins TRBV4-1 and TRBJ1-5; possible D gene TRBD1, 5 bases. The CDR3 covers 15 residues. Per the germline V gene, CDR1 is MGHRA and CDR2 is YSYEKL. The V gene lost 1 base and the J gene lost 6 bases, with 13 bases spanning the gap. The CDR3 spells CASSQVGAERQPQHF. The CDR3 DNA reads TGCGCCAGCAGCCAAGTAGGGGCAGAACGTCAGCCCCAGCATTTT.

The CDR3 spells CASKPQQGPYEQYF. The CDR3 nucleotides are TGTGCCAGTAAGCCCCAACAGGGGCCCTACGAGCAGTACTTC. The chain uses TRBV19 and TRBJ2-7; 7 bases agree with TRBD1. The germline V gene encodes CDR1 LNHDA and CDR2 SQIVND (reference sequence). The V gene end was trimmed by 7 bases and the J gene end by 2 bases; junction bases not matched to a gene: 8. The CDR3 totals 14 residues.

Here the CDR3 DNA reads TGTGCCAGCTCACCACCTGGACCGGGAGCCAAGGACTATGGCTACACCTTC. Translating it yields CASSPPGPGAKDYGYTF. The gene calls are TRBV18 and TRBJ1-2, with D unresolved. The CDR3 contains 17 residues. V gave up 0 bases and J gave up 3 bases, with 17 bases separating them. Per germline, CDR1 KGHSH and CDR2 LQKENI.

The count of this clone is one. The rearrangement links TRBV5-1 to TRBJ1-1, with D possibly being TRBD1 (5 bases). The germline V gene has CDR1 SGHRS and CDR2 YFSETQ. V was trimmed by 7 bases and J by 1 base, leaving 11 bases between them. This CDR3 region has 13 residues. CDR3 in amino acids: CASWNGGNTEAFF. DNA for the CDR3: TGCGCCAGCTGGAACGGGGGGAACACTGAAGCTTTCTTT.

This sequence joins TRBV11-2 and TRBJ1-2, with D tentatively TRBD1 (6 bases). Trimming pared 5 bases from V and 4 bases from J, leaving 14 bases between. Germline CDR1 SGHAT, CDR2 FQNNGV. The CDR3 has 14 amino acids. The CDR3 reads CASSKGDIGYGYTF. CDR3 in DNA: TGTGCCAGCAGCAAGGGGGATATTGGCTATGGCTACACCTTC. The whole variable domain, remainder taken from reference TRBV11-2 and TRBJ1-2, is EAGVAQSPRYKIIEKRQSVAFWCNPISGHATLYWYQQILGQGPKLLIQFQNNGVVDDSQLPKDRFSAERLKGVDSTLKIQPAKLEDSAVYLCASSKGDIGYGYTFGSGTRLTVV.

The chain joins TRBV4-1 to TRBJ2-1; TRBD1 agrees at 7 bases. V dropped 2 bases and J dropped 4; count of bases not matched to a gene: 5. This CDR3 contains 15 residues. From germline, CDR1 is MGHRA and CDR2 YSYEKL. CDR3 bases: TGCGCCAGCAGCCAACCTAGGGACAGTTACAATGAGCAGTTCTTC. Its translation: CASSQPRDSYNEQFF.

The chain links TRBV7-9 to TRBJ2-7; maybe TRBD2 (6 bases). Trimming removed 5 bases from V and 2 bases from J, with 13 bases in between. The CDR3 extends over 14 amino acids. Germline CDR1 is SEHNR and CDR2 is FQNEAQ (reference sequence). The CDR3 bases are TGTGCCAGCAGCCCTGTGTCGGGGGCCTACGAGCAGTACTTC. Encoded protein: CASSPVSGAYEQYF.

The chain uses TRBV5-8 and TRBJ1-5; 11 bases match TRBD1. This CDR3 comprises 18 residues. J was trimmed by 1 base and V by 4 bases; bases with no gene match: 10. Per germline, CDR1 SGHTS and CDR2 YDEGEE. Here the CDR3 DNA reads TGTGCCAGCAGCGGACAGGGGGCGGTTGGTTGGAGCAATCAGCCCCAGCATTTT. Translating it yields CASSGQGAVGWSNQPQHF.

The V gene is TRBV19, the J gene TRBJ1-2; D is perhaps TRBD1 (5 bases). Germline CDR1 is LNHDA and CDR2 is SQIVND (reference sequence). This CDR3 region has 12 residues. V was shortened by 8 bases and J by 4 bases, with 11 bases between the two germline ends. The chain's CDR3 is CASAGFIYGYTF. The CDR3 bases are TGTGCCAGTGCAGGGTTTATCTATGGCTACACCTTC.

This chain joins TRBV4-1 and TRBJ1-2; 7 bases line up with TRBD1. Germline trimming cut 4 bases from V and 4 bases from J; bases unmatched to any gene: 15. The germline gives CDR1 MGHRA, CDR2 YSYEKL. The CDR3 length is 17 residues. DNA of the CDR3: TGCGCCAGCAGCCGGGCGACAGGGAATTTGGGGACCTATGGCTACACCTTC. It codes for CASSRATGNLGTYGYTF.

The gene calls are TRBV2 and TRBJ2-2, with 7 bases identical to TRBD1. With 5 bases clipped from V and 6 bases from J, the junction kept 3 bases outside the gene matches. CDR1 SNHLY and CDR2 FYNNEI come from the germline V gene. CDR3 size: 13 residues. The CDR3 region is CASSSGQAGELFF. The CDR3 DNA reads TGTGCCAGCAGTTCCGGACAGGCCGGGGAGCTGTTTTTT.

The genes are TRBV14 and TRBJ1-4, with 8 bases matching TRBD1. The V gene's germline CDR1 is SGHDN and CDR2 FVKESK. The trim removed 4 bases at V and 6 bases at J, leaving 7 bases unmatched. The CDR3 is 15 residues long. The CDR3 nucleotides are TGTGCCAGCAGCCTCCAGGGGGCCCGAGATGAAAAACTGTTTTTT. Translation: CASSLQGARDEKLFF.

This clone was picked up one time. This chain connects TRBV5-1 to TRBJ2-3; the match to TRBD2 covers 11 bases. The CDR3 consists of 16 residues. Germline V gene sequence: CDR1 SGHRS, CDR2 YFSETQ. Unmatched junction bases numbered 4, after V lost 4 bases and J lost 0 bases. The CDR3: CASSVRLAGSTDTQYF. CDR3 coding DNA: TGCGCCAGCAGCGTCAGACTAGCGGGAAGCACAGATACGCAGTATTTT.

The chain joins TRBV11-2 to TRBJ2-1, with 13 bases lining up with TRBD2. The CDR3 contains 17 residues. J was trimmed by 4 bases and V by 5 bases; bases with no gene match: 8. Germline V gene data show CDR1 as SGHAT and CDR2 as FQNNGV. The CDR3: CASSRPGLAGSYNEQFF. CDR3 DNA: TGTGCCAGCAGCCGCCCGGGACTAGCGGGGTCGTACAATGAGCAGTTCTTC.

This clone was observed a handful of times. The same CDR3 also results from other DNA sequences found in this sample. The chain employs TRBV18 and TRBJ2-7, with D perhaps TRBD1 (7 bases). The V end was cut by 3 bases, the J end by 4 bases, with 16 bases between. There are 15 residues in the CDR3. Germline values: CDR1 KGHSH, CDR2 LQKENI. CDR3 protein: CASSPLGQGGYEQYF. The CDR3 DNA sequence: TGTGCCAGCTCACCCCTAGGTCAGGGGGGTTACGAGCAGTACTTC.